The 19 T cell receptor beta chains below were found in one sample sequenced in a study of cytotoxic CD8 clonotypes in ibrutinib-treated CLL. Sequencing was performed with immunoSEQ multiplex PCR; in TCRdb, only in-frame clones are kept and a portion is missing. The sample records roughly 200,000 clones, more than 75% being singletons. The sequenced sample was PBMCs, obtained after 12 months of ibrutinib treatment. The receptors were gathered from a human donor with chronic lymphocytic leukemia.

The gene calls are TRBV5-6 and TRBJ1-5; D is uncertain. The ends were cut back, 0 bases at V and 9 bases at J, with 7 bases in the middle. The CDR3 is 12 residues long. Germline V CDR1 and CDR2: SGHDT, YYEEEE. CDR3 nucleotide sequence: TGTGCCAGCAGCTTGGCCGTCCGGCCCCAGCATTTT. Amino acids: CASSLAVRPQHF.

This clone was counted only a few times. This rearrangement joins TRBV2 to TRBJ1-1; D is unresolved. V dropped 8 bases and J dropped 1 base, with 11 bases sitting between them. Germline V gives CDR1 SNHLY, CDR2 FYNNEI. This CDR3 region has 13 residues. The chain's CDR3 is CASGVSANTEAFF. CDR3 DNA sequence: TGTGCCAGCGGAGTTTCAGCGAACACTGAAGCTTTCTTT.

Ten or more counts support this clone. DNA for the CDR3: TGCGCCAGCAGCTTGGGGACAGGGAGTCTCTTGGATACGCAGTATTTT. Residues: CASSLGTGSLLDTQYF. The rearrangement links TRBV5-1 to TRBJ2-3; 8 nucleotides align to TRBD1. J was trimmed by 6 bases and V by 0 bases; bases with no gene match: 9. The CDR3 runs 16 residues. Germline lookup yields CDR1 SGHRS and CDR2 YFSETQ.

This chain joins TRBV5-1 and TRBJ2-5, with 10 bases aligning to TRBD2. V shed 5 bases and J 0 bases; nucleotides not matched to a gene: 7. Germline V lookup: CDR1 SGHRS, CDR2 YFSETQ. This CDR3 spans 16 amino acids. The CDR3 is CASSLTSGVNQETQYF. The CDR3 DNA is TGCGCCAGCAGTCTTACTAGCGGGGTTAACCAAGAGACCCAGTACTTC.

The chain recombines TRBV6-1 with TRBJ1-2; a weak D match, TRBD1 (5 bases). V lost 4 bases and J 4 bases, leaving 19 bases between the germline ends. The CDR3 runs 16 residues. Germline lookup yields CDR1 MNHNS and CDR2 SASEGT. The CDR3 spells CASSGAGLGALYGYTF. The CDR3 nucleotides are TGTGCCAGCAGTGGGGCAGGATTAGGGGCCCTCTATGGCTACACCTTC.

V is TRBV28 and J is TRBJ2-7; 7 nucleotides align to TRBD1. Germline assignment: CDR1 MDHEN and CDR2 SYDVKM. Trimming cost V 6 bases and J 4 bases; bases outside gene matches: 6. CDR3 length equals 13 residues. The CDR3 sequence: CASSRQGDYEQYF. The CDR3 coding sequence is TGTGCCAGCAGCCGACAGGGTGATTACGAGCAGTACTTC.

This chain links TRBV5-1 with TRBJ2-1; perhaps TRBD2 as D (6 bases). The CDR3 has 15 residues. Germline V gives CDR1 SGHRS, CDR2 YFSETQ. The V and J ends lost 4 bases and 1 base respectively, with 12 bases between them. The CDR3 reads CASSAGGLSYNEQFF. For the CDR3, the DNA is TGCGCCAGCAGCGCCGGGGGATTGTCCTACAATGAGCAGTTCTTC.

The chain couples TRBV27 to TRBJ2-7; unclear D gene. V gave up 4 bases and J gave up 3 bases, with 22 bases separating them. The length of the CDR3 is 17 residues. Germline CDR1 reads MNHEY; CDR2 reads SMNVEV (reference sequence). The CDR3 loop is CASSSTPNFRFDYEQYF. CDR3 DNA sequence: TGTGCCAGCAGTTCCACCCCTAACTTCCGATTTGACTACGAGCAGTACTTC.

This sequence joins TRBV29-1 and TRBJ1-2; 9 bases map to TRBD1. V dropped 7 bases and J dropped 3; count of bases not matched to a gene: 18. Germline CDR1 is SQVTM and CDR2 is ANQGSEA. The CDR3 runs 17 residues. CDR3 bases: TGCAGCGGCGGACCCGGGACAGGGACAATGGGGGACTATGGCTACACCTTC. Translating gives CSGGPGTGTMGDYGYTF.

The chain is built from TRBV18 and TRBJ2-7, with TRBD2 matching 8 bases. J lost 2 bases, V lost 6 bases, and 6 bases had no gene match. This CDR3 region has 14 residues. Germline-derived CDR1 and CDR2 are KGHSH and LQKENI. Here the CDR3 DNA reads TGTGCCAGCTCGCCGGGACTAGGGGCCTACGAGCAGTACTTC. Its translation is CASSPGLGAYEQYF. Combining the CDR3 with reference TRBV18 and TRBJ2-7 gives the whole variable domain NAGVMQNPRHLVRRRGQEARLRCSPMKGHSHVYWYRQLPEEGLKFMVYLQKENIIDESGMPKERFSAEFPKEGPSILRIQQVVRGDSAAYFCASSPGLGAYEQYFGPGTRLTVT.

The CDR3 protein is CASSFMDSRGYGYTF. The CDR3 coding sequence is TGTGCCAGCAGTTTCATGGACTCCAGGGGCTATGGCTACACCTTC. The chain joins TRBV27 to TRBJ1-2; tentative D call: TRBD1 (6 bases). This CDR3 has 15 residues. Trimming left V 3 bases short and J 4 bases short, with 15 bases between. From germline, CDR1 is MNHEY and CDR2 SMNVEV (reference sequence).

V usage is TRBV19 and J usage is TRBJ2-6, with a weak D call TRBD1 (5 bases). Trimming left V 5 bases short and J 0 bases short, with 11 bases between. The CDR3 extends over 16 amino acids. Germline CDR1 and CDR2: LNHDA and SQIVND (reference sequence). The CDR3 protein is CASSLVDSSGANVLTF. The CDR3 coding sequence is TGTGCCAGTAGTTTAGTTGACAGCTCTGGGGCCAACGTCCTGACTTTC.

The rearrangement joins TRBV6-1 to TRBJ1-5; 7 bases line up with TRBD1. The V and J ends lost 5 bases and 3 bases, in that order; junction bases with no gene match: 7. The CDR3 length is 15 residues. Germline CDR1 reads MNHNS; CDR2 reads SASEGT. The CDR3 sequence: CASSSQQGNNQPQHF. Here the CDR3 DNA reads TGTGCCAGCAGTTCGCAACAGGGGAACAATCAGCCCCAGCATTTT.

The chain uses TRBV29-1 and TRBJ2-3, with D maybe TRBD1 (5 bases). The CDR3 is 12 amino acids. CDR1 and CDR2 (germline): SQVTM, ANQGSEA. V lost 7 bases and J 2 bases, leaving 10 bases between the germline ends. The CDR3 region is CSEQAATDTQYF. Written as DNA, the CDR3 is TGCAGCGAACAGGCGGCCACAGATACGCAGTATTTT.

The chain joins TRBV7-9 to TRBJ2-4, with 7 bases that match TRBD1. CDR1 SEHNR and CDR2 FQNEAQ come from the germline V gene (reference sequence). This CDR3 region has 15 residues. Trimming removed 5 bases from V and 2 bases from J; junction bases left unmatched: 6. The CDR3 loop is CASSASGQSKNIQYF. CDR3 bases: TGTGCCAGCAGCGCCTCGGGACAGTCCAAAAACATTCAGTACTTC.

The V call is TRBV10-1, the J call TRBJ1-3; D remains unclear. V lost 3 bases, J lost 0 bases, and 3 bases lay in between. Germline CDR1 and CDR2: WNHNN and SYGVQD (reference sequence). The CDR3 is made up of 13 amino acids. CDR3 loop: CASSESSGNTIYF. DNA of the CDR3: TGCGCCAGCAGTGAAAGCTCTGGAAACACCATATATTTT.

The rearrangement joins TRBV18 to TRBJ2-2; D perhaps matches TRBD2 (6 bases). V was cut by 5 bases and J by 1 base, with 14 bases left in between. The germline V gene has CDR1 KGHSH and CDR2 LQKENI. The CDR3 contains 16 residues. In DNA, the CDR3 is TGTGCCAGCTCAAACACCTATAGCGGGAACACCGGGGAGCTGTTTTTT. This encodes CASSNTYSGNTGELFF.

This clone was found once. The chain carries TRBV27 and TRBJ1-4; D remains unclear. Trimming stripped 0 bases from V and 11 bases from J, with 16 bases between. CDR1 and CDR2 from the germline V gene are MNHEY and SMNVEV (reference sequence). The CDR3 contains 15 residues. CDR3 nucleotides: TGTGCCAGCAGTTTATCTGGAGGGCAGGTCGGGAAACTGTTTTTT. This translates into CASSLSGGQVGKLFF.

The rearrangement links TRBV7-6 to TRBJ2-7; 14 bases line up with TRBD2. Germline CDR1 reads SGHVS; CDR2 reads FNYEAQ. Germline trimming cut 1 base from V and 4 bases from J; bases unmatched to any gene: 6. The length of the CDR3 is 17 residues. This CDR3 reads CASSLGTSGGFSYEQYF. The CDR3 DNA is TGTGCCAGCAGCTTAGGGACTAGCGGGGGGTTTAGTTACGAGCAGTACTTC.